What follows are 13 T cell receptor beta chains derived from one specimen sequenced in a study of blood T cell repertoires in COVID-19 (TCRdb year 2020). Receptor amplification or capture employed the immunoSEQ multiplex PCR assay. The immuneACCESS repertoire file appears here via TCRdb, limited to in-frame rearrangements. These files lack a portion of the clones; in checked studies, under half of the deficit traces to unresolved V genes, and the cause of the others is not known. The sample records 350,000 or so clones, around 91% of which are singletons. The top ten clonotypes cover roughly 6.8% of the sample. Input material: peripheral blood. These receptors originate from a man younger than 35 with active or convalescent COVID-19.

J is TRBJ2-7 and V is TRBV6-1; 9 bases are a match to TRBD1. CDR3 length: 14 residues. The V gene's germline CDR1 is MNHNS and CDR2 SASEGT. J was trimmed by 2 bases and V by 3 bases; bases with no gene match: 2. CDR3 loop: CASSDWDRAYEQYF. The CDR3, as DNA: TGTGCCAGCAGTGATTGGGACAGGGCCTACGAGCAGTACTTC.

The CDR3 is CASSLEGTVNSPLHF. For the CDR3, the DNA is TGTGCCAGCAGCTTAGAAGGGACAGTAAATTCACCCCTCCACTTT. This chain uses TRBV11-2 with TRBJ1-6; 7 positions match TRBD1. With 0 bases clipped from V and 7 bases from J, the junction kept 3 bases outside the gene matches. The V gene's germline CDR1 is SGHAT and CDR2 FQNNGV. This CDR3 is built from 15 residues.

This chain uses TRBV7-9 with TRBJ1-1; no firm D call. From germline, CDR1 is SEHNR and CDR2 FQNEAQ (reference sequence). This CDR3 is 15 amino acids long. The V and J ends lost 1 base and 1 base respectively, with 10 bases between them. Here the CDR3 reads CASSLDMGRNTEAFF. The CDR3 region has the DNA TGTGCCAGCAGCTTAGATATGGGCCGGAACACTGAAGCTTTCTTT.

V usage is TRBV4-1 and J usage is TRBJ1-2, with no clear D. Trimming took off 0 bases at V and 4 bases at J, with 12 bases between the two ends. CDR1 is MGHRA, CDR2 YSYEKL, per germline. The CDR3 contains 15 residues. Written as DNA, the CDR3 is TGCGCCAGCAGCCAAGATAGTCATATGTCCTATGGCTACACCTTC. It is translated as CASSQDSHMSYGYTF.

V usage is TRBV3-1 (or the pseudogene TRBV3-2) and J usage is TRBJ2-3; D not certain. Germline values: CDR1 LGHDT, CDR2 YNNKEL (reference sequence). The V gene lost 1 base and the J gene lost 3 bases, with 17 bases spanning the gap. The CDR3 consists of 17 residues. CDR3 nucleotides: TGTGCCAGCAGCCAAGCCGCCCCGAGGCAAGCAACAGATACGCAGTATTTT. Translation: CASSQAAPRQATDTQYF.

CDR3 sequence (DNA): TGTGCCAGCACCCCGGCGGCATCCTACGAGCAGTACTTC. The encoded protein is CASTPAASYEQYF. V usage is TRBV6-5 and J usage is TRBJ2-7, with D uncertain. V was shortened by 7 bases and J by 1 base, with 11 bases between the two germline ends. Germline CDR1 and CDR2: MNHEY and SVGAGI. This CDR3 has 13 residues.

This chain uses TRBV4-2 with TRBJ1-1; D is unresolved. This CDR3 region has 13 residues. V was clipped by 1 base and J by 1 base, with 4 bases between them. Germline V gene sequence: CDR1 LGHNA, CDR2 YNFKEQ. The CDR3 DNA is TGTGCCAGCAGCCAAGCGAGGAACACTGAAGCTTTCTTT. Protein sequence: CASSQARNTEAFF.

The V call is TRBV28, the J call TRBJ1-6; D is undetermined. Per the germline V gene, CDR1 is MDHEN and CDR2 is SYDVKM. There are 12 residues in the CDR3. V lost 3 bases, J lost 9 bases, and 6 bases lay in between. The DNA of the CDR3 is TGTGCCAGCAGTTTTCCGGGTTCACCCCTCCACTTT. This encodes CASSFPGSPLHF.

This clone was seen more than once but under ten times. This chain connects TRBV2 to TRBJ1-4; D is unresolved. CDR3 size: 14 residues. V dropped 0 bases and J dropped 8 bases, with 10 bases sitting between them. Germline loops: CDR1 SNHLY, CDR2 FYNNEI. As DNA, the CDR3 is TGTGCCAGCAGTGAAGCTCTGGCTTCCGAAAAACTGTTTTTT. This sequence encodes CASSEALASEKLFF.

The chain is built from TRBV27 and TRBJ2-5, with 7 bases that match TRBD1. This CDR3 region has 15 residues. Per germline, CDR1 MNHEY and CDR2 SMNVEV (reference sequence). The ends lost 3 bases at V and 3 bases at J; junction bases unmatched: 7. CDR3 DNA sequence: TGTGCCAGCAGTTTCCTCGGAGACAGGGAAGAGACCCAGTACTTC. Translated: CASSFLGDREETQYF.

This clone was seen a single time. CDR3 protein: CASSSTRGGNPYEKLFF. The CDR3 DNA is TGCGCCAGCAGCTCAACCAGAGGAGGGAACCCGTATGAAAAACTGTTTTTT. V is TRBV4-1 and J is TRBJ1-4, with unresolved D. Per germline, CDR1 MGHRA and CDR2 YSYEKL. There are 17 residues in the CDR3. The V gene lost 5 bases and the J gene lost 6 bases, with 22 bases spanning the gap.

The chain uses TRBV5-8 and TRBJ2-3, with 8 bases identical to TRBD2. The CDR3 is 15 amino acids. Unmatched junction bases numbered 7, after V lost 1 base and J lost 6 bases. Germline CDR1 is SGHTS and CDR2 is YDEGEE. CDR3 region: CASSLNEREWDTQYF. Written as DNA, the CDR3 is TGTGCCAGCAGCTTGAATGAGCGGGAGTGGGATACGCAGTATTTT.

This chain uses TRBV27 with TRBJ1-1; D is perhaps TRBD1 (6 bases). V lost 8 bases to trimming and J lost 3 bases, with 13 bases between them. Germline lookup yields CDR1 MNHEY and CDR2 SMNVEV (reference sequence). The CDR3 extends over 13 amino acids. The CDR3 is CASATGTYTEAFF. The CDR3 DNA follows: TGTGCCAGCGCGACCGGGACATACACTGAAGCTTTCTTT.